What follows are 30 T cell receptor beta chains derived from one specimen sequenced in a study of blood T cell repertoires in COVID-19. Using immunoSEQ multiplex PCR, the repertoire was profiled, and TCRdb retains in-frame clones only, with some absent. This sample has more than 300,000 clones, with 88% found just once. Sequenced: PBMCs or T cells enriched from blood (not recorded which). The receptor set was obtained from a woman aged 18-29 years who had recovered from COVID-19.

This clone came up a few times. The V gene is TRBV19, the J gene TRBJ2-5; D is possibly TRBD1 (6 bases). V was trimmed by 4 bases and J by 4 bases, leaving 16 bases between them. This CDR3 is built from 15 residues. Per the germline V gene, CDR1 is LNHDA and CDR2 is SQIVND (reference sequence). CDR3 bases: TGTGCCAGTAGTACCAGACAGGAATGGCCAGAGACCCAGTACTTC. Encoded protein: CASSTRQEWPETQYF. Based on the CDR3 plus reference TRBV19 and TRBJ2-5, the full variable domain is DGGITQSPKYLFRKEGQNVTLSCEQNLNHDAMYWYRQDPGQGLRLIYYSQIVNDFQKGDIAEGYSVSREKKESFPLTVTSAQKNPTAFYLCASSTRQEWPETQYFGPGTRLLVL.

V gene TRBV11-1 combines with J gene TRBJ2-2; 11 nucleotides line up with TRBD1. This CDR3 is built from 15 residues. Trimming at V came to 3 bases and at J to 9 bases, leaving 6 bases not matched to a gene. The V gene's germline CDR1 is SGHAT and CDR2 FQDESV (reference sequence). CDR3 loop: CASSFGTGGFRELFF. In DNA form, the CDR3 reads TGTGCCAGCAGCTTCGGGACAGGGGGGTTTCGGGAGCTGTTTTTT.

The chain uses TRBV15 and TRBJ1-2; TRBD1 matches at 8 bases. The length of the CDR3 is 14 residues. The ends lost 1 base at V and 8 bases at J; junction bases unmatched: 6. CDR1 is LNHNV, CDR2 YYDKDF, per germline (reference sequence). CDR3 sequence reads: CATSRGLQGEGYTF. DNA of the CDR3: TGTGCCACCAGCAGAGGATTACAGGGGGAGGGCTACACCTTC.

The chain carries TRBV4-3 and TRBJ2-6; D is possibly TRBD1 (5 bases). Germline CDR1 and CDR2: LGHNA and YSLEER. This CDR3 comprises 17 residues. V lost 3 bases and J 0 bases, leaving 12 bases between the germline ends. The CDR3 nucleotides read TGCGCCAGCAGCCACAGACAGTCTTCCTCTGGGGCCAACGTCCTGACTTTC. Amino acid sequence: CASSHRQSSSGANVLTF.

This clone appeared once. This chain connects TRBV11-2 to TRBJ2-2; 12 bases fit TRBD1. Per the germline V gene, CDR1 is SGHAT and CDR2 is FQNNGV. This CDR3 comprises 18 residues. The junction had 10 bases not matched to a gene; V was cut back by 5 bases and J by 3 bases. In DNA, the CDR3 is TGTGCCAGCAGCCTCGCGGTGGGACAGGGGGCGTACACCGGGGAGCTGTTTTTT. It codes for CASSLAVGQGAYTGELFF.

The chain links TRBV5-1 to TRBJ1-1; 8 nucleotides agree with TRBD1. Germline-derived CDR1 and CDR2 are SGHRS and YFSETQ. The CDR3 contains 16 residues. Trimming removed 5 bases from V and 4 bases from J; junction bases left unmatched: 13. CDR3 amino acids: CASSPPGQERGTEAFF. The CDR3 DNA is TGCGCCAGCAGTCCTCCGGGACAGGAGAGGGGCACTGAAGCTTTCTTT.

This chain joins TRBV15 and TRBJ2-7; no definite D call. The CDR3 covers 12 residues. CDR1 LNHNV and CDR2 YYDKDF come from the germline V gene (reference sequence). The germline V and J ends were trimmed by 4 bases and 3 bases, with 7 bases remaining between them. The CDR3 nucleotides are TGTGCCACCAGCAAATCAAACTACGAGCAGTACTTC. Translation gives CATSKSNYEQYF.

This chain links TRBV19 with TRBJ1-3; D unresolved. V lost 7 bases to trimming and J lost 0 bases, with 7 bases between them. CDR1 is LNHDA and CDR2 is SQIVND in the germline V gene (reference sequence). CDR3 length: 13 amino acids. CDR3 sequence: CASTSYSGNTIYF. In nucleotides, the CDR3 is TGTGCCAGTACCTCCTACTCTGGAAACACCATATATTTT.

The chain is built from TRBV11-2 and TRBJ1-3; D not certain. Germline assignment: CDR1 SGHAT and CDR2 FQNNGV. This CDR3 is built from 14 residues. V was pared by 5 bases and J by 4 bases, with 12 bases between. DNA of the CDR3: TGTGCCAGCAGCATAAGACGACTGGGAAACACCATATATTTT. It codes for CASSIRRLGNTIYF.

Only one count was recorded for this clone. The chain joins TRBV3-1 (or the pseudogene TRBV3-2) to TRBJ2-3; possibly TRBD2 for D (6 bases). Germline values: CDR1 LGHDT, CDR2 YNNKEL (reference sequence). V lost 1 base, J lost 2 bases, and 13 bases lay in between. The CDR3 is 16 residues long. CDR3 DNA: TGTGCCAGCAGCCAAGGAGGCGGGGAGACCACAGATACGCAGTATTTT. Protein product: CASSQGGGETTDTQYF.

V and J are TRBV11-3 and TRBJ2-1; TRBD2 aligns across 10 bases. CDR3 size: 15 residues. The germline gives CDR1 SGHNT, CDR2 YENEEA. V lost 4 bases and J lost 3; bases outside the gene matches: 3. This CDR3 reads CASSSGLADYNEQFF. The CDR3 DNA reads TGTGCCAGCAGCTCCGGACTAGCGGACTACAATGAGCAGTTCTTC.

The chain recombines TRBV7-9 with TRBJ2-2; TRBD2 aligns across 8 bases. Trimming took 0 bases from V and 6 from J; bases not matched to a gene: 12. CDR3 length: 18 residues. Germline V gives CDR1 SEHNR, CDR2 FQNEAQ (reference sequence). CDR3 in amino acids: CASSLARLRVAGPGELFF. The CDR3 nucleotides read TGTGCCAGCAGCTTAGCGAGGCTTCGAGTAGCGGGGCCCGGGGAGCTGTTTTTT.

V usage is TRBV5-1 and J usage is TRBJ1-2, with TRBD1 identical over 10 bases. Germline CDR1 is SGHRS and CDR2 is YFSETQ. The V and J ends lost 1 base and 2 bases, in that order; junction bases with no gene match: 2. The CDR3 extends over 15 amino acids. CDR3: CASSLSGQGNYGYTF. In DNA, the CDR3 is TGCGCCAGCAGCTTGTCGGGACAGGGGAACTATGGCTACACCTTC.

The chain uses TRBV27 and TRBJ2-7; TRBD1 matches 8 bases. The CDR3 length is 13 residues. CDR1 is MNHEY and CDR2 is SMNVEV in the germline V gene (reference sequence). Germline trimming cut 10 bases from V and 0 bases from J; bases unmatched to any gene: 5. The CDR3 loop is CATGQGPSYEQYF. CDR3 nucleotide sequence: TGTGCCACCGGACAGGGACCCTCCTACGAGCAGTACTTC.

The chain recombines TRBV30 with TRBJ1-2, with D unclear. The CDR3 extends over 14 amino acids. CDR1 and CDR2 (germline): GTSNPN, SVGIG (reference sequence). The V gene lost 4 bases and the J gene lost 4 bases, with 16 bases spanning the gap. In nucleotides, the CDR3 is TGTGCCTGGACCCAACAAGAGGGTCTCTATGGCTACACCTTC. This translates into CAWTQQEGLYGYTF.

The V and J genes are TRBV19 and TRBJ2-3; 10 bases align to TRBD2. Germline V gene data show CDR1 as LNHDA and CDR2 as SQIVND (reference sequence). The CDR3 is made up of 14 amino acids. V shed 7 bases and J 1 base; nucleotides not matched to a gene: 2. The CDR3 sequence is CASTSGGGTDTQYF. In DNA, the CDR3 is TGTGCCAGTACTAGCGGGGGAGGCACAGATACGCAGTATTTT. Supplemented by reference TRBV19 and TRBJ2-3, the full variable domain reads DGGITQSPKYLFRKEGQNVTLSCEQNLNHDAMYWYRQDPGQGLRLIYYSQIVNDFQKGDIAEGYSVSREKKESFPLTVTSAQKNPTAFYLCASTSGGGTDTQYFGPGTRLTVL.

This rearrangement joins TRBV2 to TRBJ1-2, with TRBD1 matching 7 bases. CDR3 size: 13 residues. Germline CDR1 is SNHLY and CDR2 is FYNNEI. V shed 6 bases and J 2 bases; nucleotides not matched to a gene: 3. CDR3 nucleotide sequence: TGTGCCAGCAGGGGGGACAGCAACTATGGCTACACCTTC. It codes for CASRGDSNYGYTF.

This rearrangement joins TRBV4-1 to TRBJ2-7; weak D call: TRBD1 (6 bases). V was trimmed by 4 bases and J by 2 bases, leaving 12 bases between them. This CDR3 region has 14 residues. Germline V gene sequence: CDR1 MGHRA, CDR2 YSYEKL. For the CDR3, the DNA is TGCGCCAGCAGCCCGGACAGAAGTGCCTACGAGCAGTACTTC. It is translated as CASSPDRSAYEQYF.

This clone was picked up one time. The chain combines TRBV20-1 with TRBJ1-2; 8 bases are shared with TRBD1. Trimming cost V 3 bases and J 4 bases; bases outside gene matches: 10. This CDR3 has 15 residues. CDR1 DFQATT and CDR2 SNEGSKA come from the germline V gene (reference sequence). The CDR3 loop is CSASPPGQGVYGYTF. The CDR3 nucleotides are TGCAGTGCTAGTCCCCCCGGACAGGGAGTCTATGGCTACACCTTC.

The V call is TRBV6-1, the J call TRBJ2-7; 9 bases line up with TRBD2. Germline loops: CDR1 MNHNS, CDR2 SASEGT. There are 15 residues in the CDR3. V lost 2 bases and J lost 6; bases outside the gene matches: 8. The CDR3 reads CASSEMLSGGPEQYF. The CDR3 nucleotides read TGTGCCAGCAGTGAAATGTTGAGCGGGGGGCCCGAGCAGTACTTC.

The chain has TRBV6-5 and TRBJ1-4; D is unresolved. V was clipped by 4 bases and J by 8 bases, with 8 bases between them. CDR1 is MNHEY, CDR2 SVGAGI, per germline. This CDR3 comprises 12 residues. The CDR3 sequence is CASSSFEEKLFF. DNA of the CDR3: TGTGCCAGCAGTTCCTTTGAGGAAAAACTGTTTTTT.

The CDR3 DNA sequence: TGTGCCAGCAGCTCAACCCTGGCGGGCCACTCCTACAATGAGCAGTTCTTC. This encodes CASSSTLAGHSYNEQFF. The chain recombines TRBV7-2 with TRBJ2-1; tentative D call: TRBD2 (5 bases). Trimming removed 4 bases at V and 0 bases at J, with 16 bases between. Per the germline V gene, CDR1 is SGHTA and CDR2 is FQGNSA. This CDR3 comprises 17 residues.

The CDR3 protein is CASSLIAGGGTDTQYF. The CDR3 nucleotides read TGTGCCAGCAGTTTAATAGCGGGGGGTGGCACAGATACGCAGTATTTT. This chain uses TRBV28 with TRBJ2-3; 10 nucleotides align to TRBD2. The CDR3 consists of 16 residues. Per germline, CDR1 MDHEN and CDR2 SYDVKM. Losses at the gene ends were 2 bases for V and 1 base for J; bases not matched to a gene: 3.

The rearrangement joins TRBV5-4 to TRBJ2-2; weak D call: TRBD1 (5 bases). Germline V CDR1 and CDR2: SGHNT, YYREEE (reference sequence). The CDR3 contains 16 residues. V lost 4 bases and J 0 bases, leaving 13 bases between the germline ends. This chain's CDR3 is CASSQFRGANTGELFF. Written as DNA, the CDR3 is TGTGCCAGCAGCCAATTTAGGGGCGCGAACACCGGGGAGCTGTTTTTT.

This sequence joins TRBV5-4 and TRBJ1-5; 9 bases fit TRBD1. Germline V gene sequence: CDR1 SGHNT, CDR2 YYREEE (reference sequence). V gave up 4 bases and J gave up 8 bases; unmatched junction bases: 1. The CDR3 has 12 residues. CDR3 bases: TGTGCCAGCAGCCGGGACAGGGAGCCCCAGCATTTT. It is translated as CASSRDREPQHF.

This chain connects TRBV6-5 to TRBJ1-1; 7 bases line up with TRBD1. V shed 6 bases, J shed 4 bases, and the junction held 11 bases outside the gene matches. This CDR3 is built from 15 residues. Germline CDR1 is MNHEY and CDR2 is SVGAGI. The CDR3 loop is CASRWDSPGGTEAFF. The CDR3 nucleotides are TGTGCCAGCAGATGGGATTCGCCAGGGGGCACTGAAGCTTTCTTT.

As DNA, the CDR3 is TGTGCCAGCAGTTTAGGCGGTGGCGGCTATGGCTACACCTTC. This gives the protein CASSLGGGGYGYTF. V usage is TRBV27 and J usage is TRBJ1-2; D is ambiguous. V gave up 2 bases and J gave up 4 bases, with 11 bases separating them. Germline loops: CDR1 MNHEY, CDR2 SMNVEV (reference sequence). The CDR3 loop spans 14 amino acids.

The CDR3 sequence: CASSLHGGDEAFF. The CDR3 nucleotides are TGCGCCAGCAGCCTTCACGGCGGAGATGAAGCTTTCTTT. This chain connects TRBV4-1 to TRBJ1-1; D not certain. The CDR3 extends over 13 amino acids. Trimming left V 4 bases short and J 7 bases short, with 13 bases between. Germline V lookup: CDR1 MGHRA, CDR2 YSYEKL.

The chain carries TRBV21-1 and TRBJ2-2; TRBD2, the table's D call, was not compared with the DNA. TRBV21-1 counts as a pseudogene. The CDR3 loop spans 14 amino acids. CDR3 sequence: CASRGEGNTGELFF. The CDR3 DNA reads as TGTGCCAGCAGGGGGGAGGGGAACACCGGGGAGCTGTTTTTT.

This chain links TRBV27 with TRBJ2-7; a possible D gene is TRBD1 (6 bases). The V gene's germline CDR1 is MNHEY and CDR2 SMNVEV (reference sequence). The CDR3 extends over 12 amino acids. V was clipped by 10 bases and J by 1 base, with 11 bases between them. CDR3 nucleotides: TGTGCCACCCCGGACAGATCCTACGAGCAGTACTTC. Translating it yields CATPDRSYEQYF.